This T cell receptor (beta chain) was obtained from a study of blood T cell repertoires in COVID-19. On the study more broadly: The analysed material was cDNA or gDNA that came from T cells, B-cell-depleted T cells, or PBMCs.

This clone appeared a single time. The CDR3 totals 12 residues. The V gene's germline CDR1 is SQVTM and CDR2 ANQGSEA. V was clipped by 5 bases and J by 7 bases; unmatched bases: 5. Using immunoSEQ multiplex PCR, the repertoire was profiled, and TCRdb retains in-frame clones only, with some absent. The sample records around 440,000 clones, more than 70% being singletons. Seattle cases were enrolled at active infection and followed longitudinally. The receptor's source is a woman between 45 and 60 years old with COVID-19, enrolled during active disease. J is TRBJ1-1 and V is TRBV29-1, with TRBD1 matching 9 bases. Sequenced: peripheral blood. The CDR3 loop is CSVSRQGVEAFF. CDR3 nucleotide sequence: TGCAGCGTTTCGCGACAGGGGGTTGAAGCTTTCTTT.